The 30 T cell receptor beta chains reported below all come from one sample, sequenced in a study of cytomegalovirus exposure and HLA in healthy donors. The PCR contained 60 Vbeta and 13 Jbeta primers. The protocol was immunoSEQ multiplex PCR, while the TCRdb copy is restricted to in-frame clones and leaves out a portion. There are roughly 140,000 clones in the sample; roughly 73% occur only once, and under 15% lies in the top ten. Sequencing used PBMCs. The receptors here all came from a human donor in good health.

The J gene is TRBJ1-4, the V gene TRBV5-4; D gene unclear. The CDR3 spans 14 residues. Trimming took 3 bases from V and 3 from J, leaving 9 bases between them. Germline CDR1 and CDR2: SGHNT and YYREEE (reference sequence). DNA of the CDR3: TGTGCCAGCAGCTCGAGGAGGGCTAATGAAAAACTGTTTTTT. Its protein is CASSSRRANEKLFF. Drawing the rest from reference TRBV5-4 and TRBJ1-4, the complete variable domain is ETGVTQSPTHLIKTRGQQVTLRCSSQSGHNTVSWYQQALGQGPQFIFQYYREEENGRGNFPPRFSGLQFPNYSSELNVNALELDDSALYLCASSSRRANEKLFFGSGTQLSVL.

A word on this clone: Other DNA sequences from this sample encode an identical CDR3 as well. The chain uses TRBV27 and TRBJ2-5; 12 bases fit TRBD2. The CDR3 is 16 residues long. Germline CDR1 MNHEY, CDR2 SMNVEV (reference sequence). The V segment lost 5 bases and the J segment 0 bases; nucleotides outside the gene matches: 4. CDR3 sequence reads: CASSSRTSGDQETQYF. The CDR3 DNA reads as TGTGCCAGCAGTAGTCGGACTAGCGGGGACCAAGAGACCCAGTACTTC.

This rearrangement joins TRBV10-1 to TRBJ2-2, with TRBD1 identical over 9 bases. The CDR3 totals 15 residues. Germline V gene data show CDR1 as WNHNN and CDR2 as SYGVQD (reference sequence). Unmatched junction bases numbered 3, after V lost 5 bases and J lost 2 bases. This chain's CDR3 is CASSPGQGNTGELFF. The CDR3, as DNA: TGCGCCAGCAGTCCGGGACAGGGAAACACCGGGGAGCTGTTTTTT.

This clone has more than one count but fewer than ten. V gene TRBV7-9 combines with J gene TRBJ2-7; 7 bases line up with TRBD1. The V segment lost 6 bases and the J segment 3 bases; nucleotides outside the gene matches: 2. The CDR3 totals 12 residues. Germline V lookup: CDR1 SEHNR, CDR2 FQNEAQ (reference sequence). CDR3 bases: TGTGCCAGCAGTTACAGGGGCTACGAGCAGTACTTC. It specifies CASSYRGYEQYF.

V gene TRBV13 combines with J gene TRBJ1-3; D call uncertain. V gave up 5 bases and J gave up 0 bases, with 8 bases separating them. There are 14 residues in the CDR3. CDR1 is PRHDT, CDR2 FYEKMQ, per germline (reference sequence). CDR3: CASSRSGSGNTIYF. The CDR3 DNA sequence: TGTGCCAGCAGCCGGTCCGGCTCTGGAAACACCATATATTTT.

V and J are TRBV7-3 and TRBJ2-3, with 7 nucleotides matching TRBD1. Germline V lookup: CDR1 SGHTA, CDR2 FQGTGA. V was pared by 1 base and J by 7 bases, with 11 bases of the junction left unmatched. This CDR3 has 16 amino acids. The CDR3 region is CASSLNRRGGLNTQYF. CDR3 bases: TGTGCCAGCAGCTTAAATCGTCGAGGGGGCTTAAATACGCAGTATTTT.

This clone was seen only a few times. Here the CDR3 reads CASSLALAGGTNTGELFF. The CDR3 nucleotides read TGTGCCAGCAGCTTAGCTCTAGCGGGAGGTACGAACACCGGGGAGCTGTTTTTT. The chain links TRBV7-6 to TRBJ2-2; 11 bases align to TRBD2. This CDR3 is 18 amino acids long. V was clipped by 0 bases and J by 0 bases; unmatched bases: 3. Germline assignment: CDR1 SGHVS and CDR2 FNYEAQ.

V and J are TRBV5-1 and TRBJ1-2, with 12 bases lining up with TRBD1. CDR3 length: 14 amino acids. Trimming took 2 bases from V and 8 from J; bases not matched to a gene: 4. CDR1 and CDR2 (germline): SGHRS, YFSETQ. The CDR3 reads CASSLGTGGKGYTF. CDR3 in DNA: TGCGCCAGCAGCTTAGGGACAGGGGGCAAAGGCTACACCTTC.

This chain links TRBV2 with TRBJ2-4; 9 bases agree with TRBD1. The length of the CDR3 is 14 residues. Germline trimming cut 3 bases from V and 8 bases from J; bases unmatched to any gene: 5. Germline CDR1 reads SNHLY; CDR2 reads FYNNEI. CDR3 protein: CASSEGQGADIQYF. In nucleotides, the CDR3 is TGTGCCAGCAGTGAGGGACAGGGTGCGGACATTCAGTACTTC.

This clone was seen only once. The chain uses TRBV5-4 and TRBJ2-7, with 8 bases fitting TRBD2. Germline CDR1 reads SGHNT; CDR2 reads YYREEE (reference sequence). V lost 5 bases and J lost 8; bases outside the gene matches: 15. The CDR3 extends over 15 amino acids. The CDR3 DNA reads TGTGCCAGCAGGTCCATCGGGACTAGAAGGGAGCAGCAGTACTTC. Its protein is CASRSIGTRREQQYF.

The chain links TRBV25-1 to TRBJ2-5; 10 bases map to TRBD1. The V gene's germline CDR1 is MGHDK and CDR2 SYGVNS. Unmatched junction bases numbered 5, after V lost 6 bases and J lost 1 base. The CDR3 runs 15 residues. CDR3 coding DNA: TGTGCCAGCAGCAGACAGGGGGCTATCCAAGAGACCCAGTACTTC. It yields the protein CASSRQGAIQETQYF.

This clone turned up a few times. The chain joins TRBV7-9 to TRBJ1-2, with TRBD1 identical over 7 bases. The CDR3 has 16 amino acids. Germline V gene sequence: CDR1 SEHNR, CDR2 FQNEAQ (reference sequence). The J segment lost 3 bases and the V segment lost 5 bases, leaving 12 bases of the junction unmatched. In nucleotides, the CDR3 is TGTGCCAGCAGCCACCAGACAGGGAAACTATACTATGGCTACACCTTC. It translates to CASSHQTGKLYYGYTF.

J is TRBJ2-2 and V is TRBV6-5, with TRBD2 matching over 11 bases. Germline CDR1 is MNHEY and CDR2 is SVGAGI. CDR3 length: 15 amino acids. Trimming removed 6 bases from V and 5 bases from J; junction bases left unmatched: 5. This CDR3 is CASRTGLAVTGELFF. The CDR3 coding sequence is TGTGCCAGCAGGACGGGACTAGCGGTTACCGGGGAGCTGTTTTTT.

The gene calls are TRBV6-5 and TRBJ1-2; unclear D gene. V lost 2 bases and J lost 0, with 10 bases in between. This CDR3 is built from 15 residues. CDR1 and CDR2 from the germline V gene are MNHEY and SVGAGI. The CDR3 loop is CASSYGRGSNYGYTF. The CDR3 DNA is TGTGCCAGCAGTTACGGTAGAGGGTCTAACTATGGCTACACCTTC.

This sequence joins TRBV27 and TRBJ2-1; a weak D match, TRBD2 (5 bases). The CDR3 has 14 amino acids. Trimming shortened V by 2 bases and J by 2 bases, and 7 bases separated the two germline ends. Germline V lookup: CDR1 MNHEY, CDR2 SMNVEV (reference sequence). The CDR3 nucleotides read TGTGCCAGCAGTTTACCCGGGACCTACAATGAGCAGTTCTTC. It translates to CASSLPGTYNEQFF.

V usage is TRBV27 and J usage is TRBJ2-2; D is unresolved. This CDR3 has 14 amino acids. Trimming removed 6 bases from V and 1 base from J, with 9 bases in between. The germline CDR1 and CDR2 sequences are MNHEY and SMNVEV (reference sequence). The CDR3 loop reads CASSHIRNTGELFF. The DNA of the CDR3 is TGTGCCAGCAGCCACATTCGGAACACCGGGGAGCTGTTTTTT.

This rearrangement joins TRBV7-9 to TRBJ1-5; tentatively, D is TRBD1 (6 bases). This CDR3 region has 16 residues. The V and J ends lost 5 bases and 0 bases respectively, with 14 bases between them. Looked up from germline, CDR1 is SEHNR and CDR2 is FQNEAQ (reference sequence). CDR3 coding DNA: TGTGCCAGCAGCCACGCAGGGACAAATAGCAATCAGCCCCAGCATTTT. Its translation is CASSHAGTNSNQPQHF.

The J gene is TRBJ2-7, the V gene TRBV15; 14 bases line up with TRBD2. The CDR3 is 16 residues long. With V trimmed by 0 bases and J by 7 bases, 5 bases remained unmatched. Germline-derived CDR1 and CDR2 are LNHNV and YYDKDF (reference sequence). As DNA, the CDR3 is TGTGCCACCAGCAGAGATCGACTAGCGGGAGGGGAAGAGCAGTACTTC. Its translation: CATSRDRLAGGEEQYF.

The chain combines TRBV7-9 with TRBJ2-3; D is uncertain. The CDR3 length is 17 residues. V lost 5 bases and J lost 2, with 20 bases in between. The germline V gene has CDR1 SEHNR and CDR2 FQNEAQ (reference sequence). CDR3 coding DNA: TGTGCCAGCAGCCACATTAGAGAGGTTTTCCTCACAGATACGCAGTATTTT. This sequence encodes CASSHIREVFLTDTQYF.

This clone was found a few times. The rearrangement joins TRBV2 to TRBJ1-1; TRBD1 matches 7 bases. The CDR3 totals 13 residues. CDR1 and CDR2 from the germline V gene are SNHLY and FYNNEI. Trimming removed 6 bases from V and 5 bases from J; junction bases left unmatched: 6. CDR3 coding DNA: TGTGCCAGCAGGCCAGCAGGGGGTACTGAAGCTTTCTTT. Translated, it gives CASRPAGGTEAFF.

The chain combines TRBV7-9 with TRBJ2-7; possibly TRBD1 for D (5 bases). Germline assignment: CDR1 SEHNR and CDR2 FQNEAQ (reference sequence). The CDR3 spans 13 residues. Trimming cost V 5 bases and J 1 base, with 9 bases left between them. CDR3 amino acids: CASSPRTSYEQYF. The CDR3 DNA follows: TGTGCCAGCAGCCCGCGGACATCCTACGAGCAGTACTTC. The full variable domain, in which reference TRBV7-9 and TRBJ2-7 provide the parts outside the CDR3, is DTGVSQNPRHKITKRGQNVTFRCDPISEHNRLYWYRQTLGQGPEFLTYFQNEAQLEKSRLLSDRFSAERPKGSFSTLEIQRTEQGDSAMYLCASSPRTSYEQYFGPGTRLTVT.

J is TRBJ2-5 and V is TRBV9, with TRBD2 identical over 11 bases. Germline lookup yields CDR1 SGDLS and CDR2 YYNGEE. V lost 0 bases, J lost 1 base, and 5 bases stayed unmatched. This CDR3 contains 17 residues. This CDR3 reads CASSVEGTSGAQETQYF. As DNA, the CDR3 is TGTGCCAGCAGCGTAGAGGGGACTAGCGGAGCCCAAGAGACCCAGTACTTC.

The chain links TRBV18 to TRBJ2-2, with no clear D. Looked up from germline, CDR1 is KGHSH and CDR2 is LQKENI. V lost 5 bases and J 2 bases, leaving 9 bases between the germline ends. The CDR3 has 14 amino acids. The CDR3 region is CASSFYSNTGELFF. DNA for the CDR3: TGTGCCAGCTCATTCTACAGCAACACCGGGGAGCTGTTTTTT.

This chain links TRBV30 with TRBJ2-3; 7 bases agree with TRBD2. CDR1 GTSNPN and CDR2 SVGIG come from the germline V gene (reference sequence). The CDR3 consists of 15 residues. With V trimmed by 5 bases and J by 4 bases, 12 bases remained unmatched. The chain's CDR3 is CAWGIGGSGADTQYF. Written as DNA, the CDR3 is TGTGCCTGGGGGATTGGTGGGAGCGGGGCAGATACGCAGTATTTT.

The V call is TRBV28, the J call TRBJ2-7, with D uncertain. V was pared by 5 bases and J by 1 base, with 9 bases between. From germline, CDR1 is MDHEN and CDR2 SYDVKM. The CDR3 totals 13 residues. The CDR3 sequence is CASSPTDSYEQYF. CDR3 coding DNA: TGTGCCAGCAGTCCAACAGATTCCTACGAGCAGTACTTC.

The chain employs TRBV30 and TRBJ1-2; TRBD1 matches 10 bases. Trimming removed 1 base from V and 4 bases from J; junction bases left unmatched: 12. Germline V lookup: CDR1 GTSNPN, CDR2 SVGIG (reference sequence). There are 17 residues in the CDR3. In DNA form, the CDR3 reads TGTGCCTGGAGTGCTCCGGGACAGGGGCCTCCTCGCTATGGCTACACCTTC. The encoded protein is CAWSAPGQGPPRYGYTF.

The chain couples TRBV5-8 to TRBJ2-7, with TRBD2 matching over 7 bases. Looked up from germline, CDR1 is SGHTS and CDR2 is YDEGEE. After removal of 4 bases from V and 4 bases from J, the junction contained 8 bases not matched to a gene. CDR3 length equals 14 residues. CDR3 sequence reads: CASSPGRERYEQYF. The CDR3 region has the DNA TGTGCCAGCAGCCCTGGGCGGGAGAGGTACGAGCAGTACTTC.

Points on this clone: Other DNA sequences within the sample encode an identical CDR3. The chain carries TRBV5-6 and TRBJ1-1; D call uncertain. Germline CDR1 SGHDT, CDR2 YYEEEE. This CDR3 is built from 13 residues. The germline V and J ends were trimmed by 2 bases and 1 base, with 6 bases remaining between them. The CDR3 region is CASSLTENTEAFF. The CDR3 DNA follows: TGTGCCAGCAGCTTAACAGAGAACACTGAAGCTTTCTTT.

This clone was observed a handful of times. This chain links TRBV27 with TRBJ2-4, with 11 bases that match TRBD1. Germline-derived CDR1 and CDR2 are MNHEY and SMNVEV (reference sequence). CDR3 length: 17 amino acids. The V and J ends lost 6 bases and 2 bases, in that order; junction bases with no gene match: 9. The CDR3 spells CASSPRTGGMSKNIQYF. CDR3 bases: TGTGCCAGCAGCCCGAGGACAGGGGGCATGTCCAAAAACATTCAGTACTTC.

The chain is built from TRBV10-3 and TRBJ2-5; a possible D gene is TRBD2 (6 bases). The length of the CDR3 is 15 residues. Germline loops: CDR1 ENHRY, CDR2 SYGVKD. The ends were cut back, 7 bases at V and 2 bases at J, with 17 bases in the middle. The CDR3 DNA reads TGTGCCATCACTAGAACAGGCGGGGAGCAAGAGACCCAGTACTTC. Residues: CAITRTGGEQETQYF.